Many counts were recorded for the clone carrying this T cell receptor (beta chain). This sample was included in a study of molecular identifiers for immune sequencing clone quantification. TCRdb called the PCR reads again in MiXCR, with one record for every CDR3 protein. The data contain about 70,000 distinct CDR3 sequences, about a fifth of them singletons. This CDR3 contains 11 residues. Trimming stripped 2 bases from V and 4 bases from J, with 3 bases between. CDR1 is SGHTA and CDR2 is FQGNSA in the germline V gene. Sample: naive CD8+ T cells from blood, with Jurkat cell RNA spiked in. Subset here: FACS-sorted CD8+CD4-CCR7+CD45RA+ naive T cells. This TCR came from a human donor in good health. Some libraries in this study had Jurkat cell RNA spiked in. The gene calls are TRBV7-2 and TRBJ2-7; D gene uncertain. In DNA, the CDR3 is TGTGCCAGCAGCTTATTATACGAGCAGTACTTC. Translating gives CASSLLYEQYF.